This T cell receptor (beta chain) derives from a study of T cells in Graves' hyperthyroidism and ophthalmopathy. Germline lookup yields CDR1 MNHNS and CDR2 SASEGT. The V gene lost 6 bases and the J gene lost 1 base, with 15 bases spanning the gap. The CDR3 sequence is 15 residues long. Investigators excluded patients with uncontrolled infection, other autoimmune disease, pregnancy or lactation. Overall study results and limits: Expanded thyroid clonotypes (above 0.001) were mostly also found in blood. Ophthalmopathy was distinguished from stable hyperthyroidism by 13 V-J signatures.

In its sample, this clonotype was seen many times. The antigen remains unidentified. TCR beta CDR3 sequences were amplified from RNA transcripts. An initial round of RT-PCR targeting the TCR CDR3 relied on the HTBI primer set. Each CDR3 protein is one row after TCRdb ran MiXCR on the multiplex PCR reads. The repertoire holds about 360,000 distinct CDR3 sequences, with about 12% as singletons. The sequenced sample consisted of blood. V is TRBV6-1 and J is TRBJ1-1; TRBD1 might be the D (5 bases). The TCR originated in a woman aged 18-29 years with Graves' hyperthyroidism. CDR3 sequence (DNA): TGTGCCAGCAGGTGGGGCCTACGGGCGAACACTGAAGCTTTCTTT. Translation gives CASRWGLRANTEAFF.